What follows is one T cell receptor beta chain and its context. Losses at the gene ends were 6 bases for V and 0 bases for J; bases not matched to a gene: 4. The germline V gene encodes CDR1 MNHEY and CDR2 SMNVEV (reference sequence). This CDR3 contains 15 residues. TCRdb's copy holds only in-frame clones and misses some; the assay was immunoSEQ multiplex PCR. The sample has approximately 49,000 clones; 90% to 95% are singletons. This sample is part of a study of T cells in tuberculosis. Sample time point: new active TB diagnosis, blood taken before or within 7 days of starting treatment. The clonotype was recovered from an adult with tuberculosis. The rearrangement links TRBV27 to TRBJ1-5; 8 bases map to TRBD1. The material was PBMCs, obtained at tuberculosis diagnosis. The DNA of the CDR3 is TGTGCCAGCAGCACGCAGGGGGCTAGCAATCAGCCCCAGCATTTT. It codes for CASSTQGASNQPQHF.